The 27 T cell receptor beta chains presented below share a single source sample, sequenced in a study of shared clonotypes between healthy human individuals. Some clones are missing from TCRdb's copy, which holds only in-frame ones; the method was immunoSEQ multiplex PCR. This sample has approximately 980,000 clones, with roughly 72% found just once. Sequenced material: memory CD4+ T cells sorted from blood. The subset denotes: CD45RA-negative fraction. The receptors come from a man in his late teens or twenties in good health.

The gene calls are TRBV18 and TRBJ2-3; 12 bases are shared with TRBD2. The CDR3 totals 18 residues. Looked up from germline, CDR1 is KGHSH and CDR2 is LQKENI. The V and J ends lost 6 bases and 2 bases, in that order; junction bases with no gene match: 12. The DNA for the CDR3 is TGTGCCAGCTCGCGGACTAGCGGGAAACAGGGGGTCACAGATACGCAGTATTTT. It encodes CASSRTSGKQGVTDTQYF.

This clone has only a few counts. In DNA, the CDR3 is TGCGCCAGCAGCCAAGATCCCGGGACAGGGTATAGCGGGGAGCTGTTTTTT. Amino acid sequence: CASSQDPGTGYSGELFF. J is TRBJ2-2 and V is TRBV4-3; 9 bases are a match to TRBD1. This CDR3 contains 17 residues. CDR1 is LGHNA and CDR2 is YSLEER in the germline V gene. V trimming: 0 bases; J trimming: 7 bases; junction bases outside the gene matches: 9.

This clone was seen only a few times. The chain recombines TRBV10-3 with TRBJ1-4; TRBD1 matches 7 bases. Germline loops: CDR1 ENHRY, CDR2 SYGVKD. The CDR3 contains 14 residues. J was trimmed by 5 bases and V by 4 bases; bases with no gene match: 4. CDR3 sequence reads: CAISGPGQNEKLFF. The DNA for the CDR3 is TGTGCCATCAGTGGCCCGGGACAGAATGAAAAACTGTTTTTT.

The genes are TRBV9 and TRBJ2-7; D gene uncertain. The CDR3 contains 12 residues. V was cut by 3 bases and J by 0 bases, with 4 bases left in between. The V gene's germline CDR1 is SGDLS and CDR2 YYNGEE. CDR3 loop: CASSADSYEQYF. The CDR3 DNA reads TGTGCCAGCAGCGCCGACTCCTACGAGCAGTACTTC.

This chain joins TRBV30 and TRBJ1-6; TRBD1 aligns across 7 bases. Per germline, CDR1 GTSNPN and CDR2 SVGIG (reference sequence). V was pared by 0 bases and J by 13 bases, with 6 bases of the junction left unmatched. The length of the CDR3 is 13 residues. The CDR3 reads CAWSVPTGYPLHF. In nucleotides, the CDR3 is TGTGCCTGGAGTGTCCCGACAGGGTATCCCCTCCACTTT.

The chain joins TRBV5-4 to TRBJ1-6; weak D call: TRBD1 (5 bases). V gave up 0 bases and J gave up 12 bases, with 16 bases separating them. CDR1 and CDR2 from the germline V gene are SGHNT and YYREEE (reference sequence). This CDR3 is built from 15 residues. This chain's CDR3 is CASSLDRFSHKPLHF. In DNA, the CDR3 is TGTGCCAGCAGCTTGGACAGGTTCTCTCATAAACCCCTCCACTTT.

In this sample, this clone turned up many times. The gene calls are TRBV6-1 and TRBJ2-5, with D hard to call. CDR1 MNHNS and CDR2 SASEGT come from the germline V gene. The CDR3 sequence is 10 residues long. V lost 7 bases to trimming and J lost 5 bases, with 5 bases between them. The DNA for the CDR3 is TGTGCCAGCAACTGGGAGACCCAGTACTTC. Translated, it gives CASNWETQYF.

This sequence joins TRBV5-4 and TRBJ2-3; D is possibly TRBD2 (7 bases). This CDR3 comprises 15 residues. V gave up 4 bases and J gave up 6 bases, with 18 bases separating them. Germline V gives CDR1 SGHNT, CDR2 YYREEE (reference sequence). The CDR3 is CASSKGGTTRDTQYF. The CDR3 coding sequence is TGTGCCAGCAGCAAGGGGGGGACGACGCGGGATACGCAGTATTTT.

The chain recombines TRBV10-3 with TRBJ2-2; D gene unclear. The CDR3 loop spans 12 amino acids. V lost 6 bases, J lost 7 bases, and 9 bases lay in between. Per germline, CDR1 ENHRY and CDR2 SYGVKD. The CDR3 DNA reads as TGTGCCATCAGCGCCCACGGCGGGGAGCTGTTTTTT. This encodes CAISAHGGELFF.

The chain links TRBV10-3 to TRBJ2-5; TRBD2 agrees at 9 bases. After removal of 0 bases from V and 3 bases from J, the junction contained 8 bases not matched to a gene. The CDR3 runs to 17 residues. Germline V gene sequence: CDR1 ENHRY, CDR2 SYGVKD. CDR3 nucleotides: TGTGCCATCAGTGAGTCAACCGTAAGCGGGGGGAAAGAGACCCAGTACTTC. Encoded protein: CAISESTVSGGKETQYF.

As for this clone: Other DNA sequences in this sample translate to the same CDR3. J is TRBJ2-7 and V is TRBV6-5; no definite D call. The CDR3 has 12 amino acids. Germline-derived CDR1 and CDR2 are MNHEY and SVGAGI. V lost 5 bases and J 0 bases, leaving 5 bases between the germline ends. The CDR3, as DNA: TGTGCCAGCAGTCGCTACTCCTACGAGCAGTACTTC. Translation: CASSRYSYEQYF.

CDR3 amino acids: CASSNYREVAEAFF. CDR3 in DNA: TGTGCCAGCAGCAATTACAGGGAGGTGGCTGAAGCTTTCTTT. The J gene is TRBJ1-1, the V gene TRBV7-9; weak D call: TRBD1 (6 bases). The CDR3 runs 14 residues. V was shortened by 5 bases and J by 6 bases, with 16 bases between the two germline ends. Germline assignment: CDR1 SEHNR and CDR2 FQNEAQ (reference sequence).

This chain uses TRBV19 with TRBJ1-1; 7 nucleotides align to TRBD1. CDR3 length: 12 amino acids. Germline V lookup: CDR1 LNHDA, CDR2 SQIVND (reference sequence). V lost 8 bases to trimming and J lost 7 bases; unmatched junction nucleotides: 7. The CDR3 loop reads CASRGDRVEAFF. CDR3 sequence (DNA): TGTGCCAGTCGTGGAGACAGGGTTGAAGCTTTCTTT.

The sample holds one count of this clone. The chain combines TRBV4-1 with TRBJ2-2; D is possibly TRBD1 (6 bases). V lost 0 bases, J lost 4 bases, and 12 bases lay in between. The length of the CDR3 is 16 residues. Germline V gene data show CDR1 as MGHRA and CDR2 as YSYEKL. The CDR3 DNA sequence: TGCGCCAGCAGCCAAGATAAGGGGGTCCTCACCGGGGAGCTGTTTTTT. It codes for CASSQDKGVLTGELFF.

J is TRBJ2-2 and V is TRBV5-1; 8 nucleotides align to TRBD2. J lost 7 bases, V lost 3 bases, and 5 bases had no gene match. The CDR3 is 14 residues long. The germline V gene encodes CDR1 SGHRS and CDR2 YFSETQ. The CDR3: CASSSLSGNGELFF. The CDR3, as DNA: TGCGCCAGCAGCTCCCTTAGCGGGAACGGGGAGCTGTTTTTT.

The sample holds a few counts of this clone. In the same sample, other DNA sequences code for this CDR3. The chain is built from TRBV11-3 and TRBJ2-1, with 7 bases identical to TRBD2. Germline CDR1 and CDR2: SGHNT and YENEEA. The CDR3 has 14 amino acids. J was trimmed by 4 bases and V by 1 base; bases with no gene match: 1. In DNA, the CDR3 is TGTGCCAGCAGCTTAGGAGCGGGATACAATGAGCAGTTCTTC. This encodes CASSLGAGYNEQFF.

The J gene is TRBJ2-3, the V gene TRBV5-4; 10 positions match TRBD2. There are 17 residues in the CDR3. Looked up from germline, CDR1 is SGHNT and CDR2 is YYREEE (reference sequence). The J segment lost 1 base and the V segment lost 1 base, leaving 6 bases of the junction unmatched. The CDR3 bases are TGTGCCAGCAGCTTGTTGCTAGCGGGAGCTCGCACAGATACGCAGTATTTT. Translation: CASSLLLAGARTDTQYF.

This clone came up a few times. The same CDR3 can be traced to other DNA sequences in this sample. The V call is TRBV10-1, the J call TRBJ2-7, with a weak D call TRBD2 (5 bases). V gave up 2 bases and J gave up 3 bases, with 8 bases separating them. Germline V gene data show CDR1 as WNHNN and CDR2 as SYGVQD (reference sequence). This CDR3 has 13 residues. CDR3 in DNA: TGCGCCAGCAGTGAGGGAGGTAGCTACGAGCAGTACTTC. Protein: CASSEGGSYEQYF.

The chain employs TRBV7-9 and TRBJ1-2; no clear D gene. V was shortened by 3 bases and J by 5 bases, with 13 bases between the two germline ends. The CDR3 sequence is 14 residues long. Looked up from germline, CDR1 is SEHNR and CDR2 is FQNEAQ (reference sequence). CDR3 in amino acids: CASSLGGPSYGYTF. The CDR3, as DNA: TGTGCCAGCAGCTTGGGTGGGCCGAGTTATGGCTACACCTTC.

The table lists this clone with many counts. The rearrangement joins TRBV11-2 to TRBJ2-3, with TRBD2 identical over 12 bases. In germline, CDR1 is SGHAT, CDR2 FQNNGV. CDR3 size: 16 residues. The junction had 5 bases not matched to a gene; V was cut back by 2 bases and J by 5 bases. Here the CDR3 DNA reads TGTGCCAGCAGCTTACAACCTAGCGGGAGGGTAGATACGCAGTATTTT. This gives the protein CASSLQPSGRVDTQYF.

J is TRBJ2-1 and V is TRBV7-3; the D gene is possibly TRBD2 (5 bases). The ends were cut back, 4 bases at V and 9 bases at J, with 13 bases in the middle. Germline V CDR1 and CDR2: SGHTA, FQGTGA. This CDR3 contains 13 residues. In DNA, the CDR3 is TGTGCCAGCAGCTCCCTCCTAGGAGGTGAGCAGTTCTTC. Its translation is CASSSLLGGEQFF.

The rearrangement uses TRBV28 and TRBJ2-7; maybe TRBD1 (5 bases). Germline assignment: CDR1 MDHEN and CDR2 SYDVKM. The CDR3 is 15 amino acids. The V end lost 7 bases, the J end lost 2 bases, and 18 bases lay between the germline ends. As DNA, the CDR3 is TGTGCCAGCATCACTAAGGGTGGGGCCGCCTACGAGCAGTACTTC. Its translation is CASITKGGAAYEQYF.

The rearrangement links TRBV7-9 to TRBJ1-1; TRBD1 might be the D (5 bases). The CDR3 runs 14 residues. V gave up 1 base and J gave up 3 bases, with 9 bases separating them. The germline CDR1 and CDR2 sequences are SEHNR and FQNEAQ (reference sequence). The CDR3 reads CASSLEGVYTEAFF. Here the CDR3 DNA reads TGTGCCAGCAGCTTAGAAGGGGTTTACACTGAAGCTTTCTTT.

V gene TRBV5-1 combines with J gene TRBJ2-7, with 10 bases identical to TRBD1. The germline V gene has CDR1 SGHRS and CDR2 YFSETQ. V shed 4 bases and J 6 bases; nucleotides not matched to a gene: 7. The CDR3 covers 14 residues. CDR3 sequence: CASSTPGQGSEQYF. The DNA for the CDR3 is TGCGCCAGCAGCACCCCGGGACAGGGGAGCGAGCAGTACTTC.

The chain uses TRBV6-6 and TRBJ2-7; D gene uncertain. V lost 2 bases to trimming and J lost 2 bases, with 13 bases between them. In germline, CDR1 is MNHNY, CDR2 SVGAGI (reference sequence). The CDR3 extends over 15 amino acids. CDR3 amino acids: CASSYTSGPPYEQYF. CDR3 sequence (DNA): TGTGCCAGCAGTTACACTTCCGGACCTCCCTACGAGCAGTACTTC.

The J gene is TRBJ1-4, the V gene TRBV9; 9 bases are shared with TRBD1. Unmatched junction bases numbered 4, after V lost 1 base and J lost 6 bases. The germline V gene encodes CDR1 SGDLS and CDR2 YYNGEE. This CDR3 contains 15 residues. Written as DNA, the CDR3 is TGTGCCAGCAGCGTATCCGGGACAGGGCATGAAAAACTGTTTTTT. Translated: CASSVSGTGHEKLFF.

This clone was counted at least ten times. The J gene is TRBJ2-7, the V gene TRBV18, with 10 bases identical to TRBD2. There are 15 residues in the CDR3. CDR1 is KGHSH, CDR2 LQKENI, per germline. The V segment lost 2 bases and the J segment 5 bases; nucleotides outside the gene matches: 6. DNA for the CDR3: TGTGCCAGCTCACCAATGGTAGCGGGAGGTCACGAGCAGTACTTC. Its protein is CASSPMVAGGHEQYF. The entire variable domain, with the rest obtained from reference TRBV18 and TRBJ2-7, is as follows: NAGVMQNPRHLVRRRGQEARLRCSPMKGHSHVYWYRQLPEEGLKFMVYLQKENIIDESGMPKERFSAEFPKEGPSILRIQQVVRGDSAAYFCASSPMVAGGHEQYFGPGTRLTVT.